This T cell receptor beta chain was obtained from a study of cytomegalovirus exposure and HLA in healthy donors. The donors were part of the validation cohort, which consisted of about 120 subjects and was separate from the first cohort of 666 subjects. General observations from the study: Subsequent analysis showed first-cohort TCR clusters tending to co-occur in approximately 120 validation repertoires. In vitro confirmation showed three CMV-associated chains to be CMV antigen specific.

This CDR3 comprises 15 residues. Germline V CDR1 and CDR2: SGDLS, YYNGEE. Trimming removed 2 bases at V and 6 bases at J, with 17 bases between. Assay used: immunoSEQ multiplex PCR; TCRdb lists only in-frame clones, some missing. Of around 220,000 clones in the sample, approximately 80% were seen once. About this clone itself: What it binds is not known.

The rearrangement uses TRBV9 and TRBJ1-1, with D tentatively TRBD1 (5 bases). The clonotype originates from a woman in her twenties or thirties in good health and CMV-seropositive. The sample taken for sequencing was PBMCs. The CDR3 nucleotides are TGTGCCAGCAGCGTCGAACAGGCTAGGGAGTCTGAAGCTTTCTTT. Residues: CASSVEQARESEAFF.